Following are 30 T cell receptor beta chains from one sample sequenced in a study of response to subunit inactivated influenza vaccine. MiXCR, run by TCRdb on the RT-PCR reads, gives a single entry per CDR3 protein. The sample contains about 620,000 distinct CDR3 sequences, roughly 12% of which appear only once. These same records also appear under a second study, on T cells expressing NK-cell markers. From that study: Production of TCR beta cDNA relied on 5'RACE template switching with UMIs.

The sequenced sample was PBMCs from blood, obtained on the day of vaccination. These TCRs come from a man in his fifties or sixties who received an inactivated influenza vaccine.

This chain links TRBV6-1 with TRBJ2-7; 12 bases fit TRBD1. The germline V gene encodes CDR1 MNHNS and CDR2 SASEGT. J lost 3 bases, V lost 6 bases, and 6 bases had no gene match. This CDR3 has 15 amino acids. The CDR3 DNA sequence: TGTGCCAGCAGGAAGGGACAGGGGGCAATCTACGAGCAGTACTTC. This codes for CASRKGQGAIYEQYF.

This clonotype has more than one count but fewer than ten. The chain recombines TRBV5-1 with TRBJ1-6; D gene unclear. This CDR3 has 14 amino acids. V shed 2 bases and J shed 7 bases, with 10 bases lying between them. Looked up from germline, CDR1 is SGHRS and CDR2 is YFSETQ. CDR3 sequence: CASSFRQENSPLHF. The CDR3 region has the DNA TGCGCCAGCAGCTTCCGCCAGGAGAATTCACCCCTCCACTTT.

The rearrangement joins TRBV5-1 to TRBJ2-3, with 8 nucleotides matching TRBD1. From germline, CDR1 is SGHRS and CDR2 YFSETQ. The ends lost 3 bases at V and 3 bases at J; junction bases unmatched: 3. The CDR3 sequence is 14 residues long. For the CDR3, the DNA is TGCGCCAGCAGCTCGACAGGGGCGACAGATACGCAGTATTTT. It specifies CASSSTGATDTQYF.

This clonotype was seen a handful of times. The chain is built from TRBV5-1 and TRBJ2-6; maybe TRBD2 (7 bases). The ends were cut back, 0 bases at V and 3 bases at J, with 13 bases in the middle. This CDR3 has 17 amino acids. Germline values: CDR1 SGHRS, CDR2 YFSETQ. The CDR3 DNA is TGCGCCAGCAGCTTGGAACGGGGGGCGCTTGGGGCCAACGTCCTGACTTTC. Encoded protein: CASSLERGALGANVLTF.

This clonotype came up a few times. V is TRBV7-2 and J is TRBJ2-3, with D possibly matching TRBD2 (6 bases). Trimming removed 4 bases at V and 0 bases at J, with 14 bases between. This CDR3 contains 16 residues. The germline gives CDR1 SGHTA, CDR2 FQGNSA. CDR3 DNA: TGTGCCAGCAGCTCCGGGACTCATCAAAGCACAGATACGCAGTATTTT. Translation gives CASSSGTHQSTDTQYF. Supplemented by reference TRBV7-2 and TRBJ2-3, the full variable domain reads GAGVSQSPSNKVTEKGKDVELRCDPISGHTALYWYRQSLGQGLEFLIYFQGNSAPDKSGLPSDRFSAERTGGSVSTLTIQRTQQEDSAVYLCASSSGTHQSTDTQYFGPGTRLTVL.

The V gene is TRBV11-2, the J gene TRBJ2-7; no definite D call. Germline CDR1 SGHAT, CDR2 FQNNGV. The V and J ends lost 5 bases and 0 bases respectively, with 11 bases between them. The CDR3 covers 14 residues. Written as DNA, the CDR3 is TGTGCCAGCAGCCTCCTTGTAGACTCCTACGAGCAGTACTTC. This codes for CASSLLVDSYEQYF.

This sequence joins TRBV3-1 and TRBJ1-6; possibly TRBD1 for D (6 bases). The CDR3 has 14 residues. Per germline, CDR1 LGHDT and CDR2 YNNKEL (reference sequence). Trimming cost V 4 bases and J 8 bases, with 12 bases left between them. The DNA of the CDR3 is TGTGCCAGCAGCCTCACAGGGAGGGATTCACCCCTCCACTTT. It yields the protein CASSLTGRDSPLHF. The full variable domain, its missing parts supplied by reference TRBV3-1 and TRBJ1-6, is DTAVSQTPKYLVTQMGNDKSIKCEQNLGHDTMYWYKQDSKKFLKIMFSYNNKELIINETVPNRFSPKSPDKAHLNLHINSLELGDSAVYFCASSLTGRDSPLHFGNGTRLTVT.

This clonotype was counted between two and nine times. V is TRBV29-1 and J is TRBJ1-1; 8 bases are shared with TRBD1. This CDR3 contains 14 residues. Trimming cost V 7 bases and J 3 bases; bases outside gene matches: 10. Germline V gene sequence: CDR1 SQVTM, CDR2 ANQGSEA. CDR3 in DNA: TGCAGCGCGTCGTCAGGGGGCCACTACACTGAAGCTTTCTTT. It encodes CSASSGGHYTEAFF.

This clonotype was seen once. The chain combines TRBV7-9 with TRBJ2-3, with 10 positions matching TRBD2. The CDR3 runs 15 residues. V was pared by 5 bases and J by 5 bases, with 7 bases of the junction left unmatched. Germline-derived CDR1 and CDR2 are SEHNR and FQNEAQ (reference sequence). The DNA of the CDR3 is TGTGCCAGCAGCCGGACTAGCGGAAACAAAGATACGCAGTATTTT. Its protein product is CASSRTSGNKDTQYF. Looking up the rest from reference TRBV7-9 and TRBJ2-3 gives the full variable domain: DTGVSQNPRHKITKRGQNVTFRCDPISEHNRLYWYRQTLGQGPEFLTYFQNEAQLEKSRLLSDRFSAERPKGSFSTLEIQRTEQGDSAMYLCASSRTSGNKDTQYFGPGTRLTVL.

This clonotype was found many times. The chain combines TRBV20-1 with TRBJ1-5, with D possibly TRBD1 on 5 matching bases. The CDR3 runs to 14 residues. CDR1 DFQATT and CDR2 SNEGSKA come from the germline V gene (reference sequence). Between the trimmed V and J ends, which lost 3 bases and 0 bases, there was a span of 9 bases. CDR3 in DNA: TGCAGTGCTAGTCCAGGGCTTAGCAATCAGCCCCAGCATTTT. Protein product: CSASPGLSNQPQHF.

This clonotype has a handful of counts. CDR3 sequence reads: CASSLSFSTYEQYF. CDR3 in DNA: TGTGCCAGCAGTTTAAGTTTTAGCACCTACGAGCAGTACTTC. The chain couples TRBV12-3 or TRBV12-4 to TRBJ2-7; D unresolved. Trimming shortened V by 2 bases and J by 2 bases, and 10 bases separated the two germline ends. CDR3 length equals 14 residues.

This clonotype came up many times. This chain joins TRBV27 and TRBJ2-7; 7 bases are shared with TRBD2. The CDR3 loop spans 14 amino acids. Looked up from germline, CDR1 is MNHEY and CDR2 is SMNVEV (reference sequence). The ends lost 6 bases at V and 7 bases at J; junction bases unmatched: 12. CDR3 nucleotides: TGTGCCAGCAGACCCGGGACTACCGAAGGGGAGCAGTACTTC. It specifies CASRPGTTEGEQYF.

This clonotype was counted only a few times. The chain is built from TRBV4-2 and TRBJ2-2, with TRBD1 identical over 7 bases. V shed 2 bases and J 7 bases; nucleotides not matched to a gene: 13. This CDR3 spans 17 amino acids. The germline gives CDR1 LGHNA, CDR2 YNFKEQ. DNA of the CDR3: TGTGCCAGCAGCCAACCCCCGGGACAGTTACGAATCGGGGAGCTGTTTTTT. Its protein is CASSQPPGQLRIGELFF.

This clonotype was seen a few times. The CDR3 loop is CAISGQGTNTIYF. The CDR3 DNA reads as TGTGCCATCAGCGGACAGGGGACAAACACCATATATTTT. The chain recombines TRBV10-3 with TRBJ1-3; 9 bases agree with TRBD1. Germline V gene lookup returns CDR1 ENHRY and CDR2 SYGVKD. This CDR3 is 13 amino acids long. V lost 6 bases and J lost 6; bases outside the gene matches: 3.

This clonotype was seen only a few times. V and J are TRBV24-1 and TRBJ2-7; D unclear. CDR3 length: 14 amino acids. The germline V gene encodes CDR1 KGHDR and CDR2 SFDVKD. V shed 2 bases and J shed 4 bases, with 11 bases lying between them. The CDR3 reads CATSDSANAYEQYF. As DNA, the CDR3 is TGTGCCACCAGTGATTCCGCCAACGCATACGAGCAGTACTTC.

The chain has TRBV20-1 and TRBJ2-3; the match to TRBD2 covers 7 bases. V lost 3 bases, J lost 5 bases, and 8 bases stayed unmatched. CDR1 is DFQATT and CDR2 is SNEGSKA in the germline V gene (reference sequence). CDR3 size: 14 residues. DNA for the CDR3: TGCAGTGCTAGTGGCGGGAGCGTGTTAGATACGCAGTATTTT. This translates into CSASGGSVLDTQYF.

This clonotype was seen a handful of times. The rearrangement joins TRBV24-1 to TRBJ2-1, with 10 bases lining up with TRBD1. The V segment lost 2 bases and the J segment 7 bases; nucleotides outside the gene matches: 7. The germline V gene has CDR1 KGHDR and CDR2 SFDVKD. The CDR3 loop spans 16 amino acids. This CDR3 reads CATSDWDRGPHNEQFF. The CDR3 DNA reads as TGTGCCACCAGTGATTGGGACAGGGGCCCTCATAATGAGCAGTTCTTC.

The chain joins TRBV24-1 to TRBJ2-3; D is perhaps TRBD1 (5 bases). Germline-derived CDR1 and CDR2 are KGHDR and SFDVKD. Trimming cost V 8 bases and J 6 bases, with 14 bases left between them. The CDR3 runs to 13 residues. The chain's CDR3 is CATTQGATDTQYF. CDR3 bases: TGTGCCACCACACAAGGGGCGACTGATACGCAGTATTTT.

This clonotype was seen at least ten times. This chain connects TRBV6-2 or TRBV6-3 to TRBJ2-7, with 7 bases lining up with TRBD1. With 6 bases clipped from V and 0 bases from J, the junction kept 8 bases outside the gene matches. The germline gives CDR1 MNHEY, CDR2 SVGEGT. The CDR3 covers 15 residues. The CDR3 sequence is CASRVDRLASYEQYF. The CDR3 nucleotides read TGTGCCAGCAGAGTGGACAGGTTAGCCTCCTACGAGCAGTACTTC.

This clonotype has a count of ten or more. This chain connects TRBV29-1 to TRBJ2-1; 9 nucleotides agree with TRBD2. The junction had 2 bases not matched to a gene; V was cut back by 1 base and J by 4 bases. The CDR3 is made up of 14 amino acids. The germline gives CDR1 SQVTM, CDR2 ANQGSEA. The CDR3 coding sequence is TGCAGCGTTGAAGGACTAGCGGCGTACAATGAGCAGTTCTTC. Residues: CSVEGLAAYNEQFF.

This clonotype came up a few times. This CDR3 reads CASSPRPDRAYGYTF. In DNA, the CDR3 is TGTGCCAGCAGTCCCCGGCCGGACAGAGCCTATGGCTACACCTTC. The gene calls are TRBV6-1 and TRBJ1-2; a weak D match, TRBD1 (6 bases). CDR1 is MNHNS, CDR2 SASEGT, per germline. V shed 5 bases and J shed 4 bases, with 17 bases lying between them. The CDR3 runs to 15 residues.

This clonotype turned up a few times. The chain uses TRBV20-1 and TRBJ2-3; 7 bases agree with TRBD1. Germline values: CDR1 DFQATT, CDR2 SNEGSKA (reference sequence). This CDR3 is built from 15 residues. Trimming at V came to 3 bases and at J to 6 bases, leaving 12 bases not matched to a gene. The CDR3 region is CSARPARQGFDTQYF. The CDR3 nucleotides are TGCAGTGCTAGGCCCGCGAGACAGGGCTTCGATACGCAGTATTTT.

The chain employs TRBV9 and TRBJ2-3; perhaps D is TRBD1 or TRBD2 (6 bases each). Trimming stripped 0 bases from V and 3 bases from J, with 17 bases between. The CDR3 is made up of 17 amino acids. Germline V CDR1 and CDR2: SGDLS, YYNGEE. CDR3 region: CASSVGGGGPPTDTQYF. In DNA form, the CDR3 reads TGTGCCAGCAGCGTAGGAGGAGGGGGGCCTCCTACAGATACGCAGTATTTT.

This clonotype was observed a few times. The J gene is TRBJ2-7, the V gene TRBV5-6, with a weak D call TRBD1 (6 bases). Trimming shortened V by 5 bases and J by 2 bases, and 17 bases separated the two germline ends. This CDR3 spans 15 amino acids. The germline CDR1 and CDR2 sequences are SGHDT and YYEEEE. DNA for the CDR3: TGTGCCAGCAGTTTTATCCCGGGACAAACCTACGAGCAGTACTTC. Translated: CASSFIPGQTYEQYF.

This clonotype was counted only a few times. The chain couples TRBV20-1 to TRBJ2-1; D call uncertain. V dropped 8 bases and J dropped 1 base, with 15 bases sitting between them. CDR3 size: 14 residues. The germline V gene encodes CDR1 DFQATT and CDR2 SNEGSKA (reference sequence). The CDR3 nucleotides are TGCAGTCTCATGTGGGGTTTATCCTACAATGAGCAGTTCTTC. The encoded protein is CSLMWGLSYNEQFF.

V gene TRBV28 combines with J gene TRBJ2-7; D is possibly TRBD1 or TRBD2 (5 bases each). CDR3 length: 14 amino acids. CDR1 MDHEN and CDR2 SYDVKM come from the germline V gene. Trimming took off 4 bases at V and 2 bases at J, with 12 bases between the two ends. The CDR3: CASSSGQSPYEQYF. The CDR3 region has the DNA TGTGCCAGCAGTTCGGGGCAGTCTCCCTACGAGCAGTACTTC.

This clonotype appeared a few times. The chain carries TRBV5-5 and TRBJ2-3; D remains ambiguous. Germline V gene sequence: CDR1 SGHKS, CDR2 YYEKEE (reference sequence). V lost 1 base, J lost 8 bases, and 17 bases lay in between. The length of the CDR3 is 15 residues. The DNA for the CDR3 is TGTGCCAGCAGCTTGTTTGCCACTGACCCGGGTACGCAGTATTTT. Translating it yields CASSLFATDPGTQYF.

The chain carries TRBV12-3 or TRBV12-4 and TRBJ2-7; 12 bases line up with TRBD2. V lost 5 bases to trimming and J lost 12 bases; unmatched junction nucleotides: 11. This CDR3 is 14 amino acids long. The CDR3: CASSPTGLAGLWYF. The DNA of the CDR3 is TGTGCCAGCAGTCCTACCGGACTAGCGGGATTGTGGTACTTC.

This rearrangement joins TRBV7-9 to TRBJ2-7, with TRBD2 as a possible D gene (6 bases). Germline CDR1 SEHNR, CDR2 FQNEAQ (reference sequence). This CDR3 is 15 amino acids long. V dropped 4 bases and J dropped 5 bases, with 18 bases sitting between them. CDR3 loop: CASSSYDGGWDEQYF. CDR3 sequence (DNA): TGTGCCAGCAGCTCCTACGATGGAGGGTGGGACGAGCAGTACTTC.

CDR3 loop: CASRSAGGNYEQYF. Here the CDR3 DNA reads TGTGCCAGCAGGTCGGCAGGGGGCAACTACGAGCAGTACTTC. The chain links TRBV6-1 to TRBJ2-7; TRBD1 matches at 8 bases. The CDR3 is 14 amino acids. V was pared by 6 bases and J by 3 bases, with 7 bases of the junction left unmatched. Germline assignment: CDR1 MNHNS and CDR2 SASEGT.